The clone carrying this T cell receptor (beta chain) was seen ten or more times. Exclusion of patients followed from uncontrolled infection, other autoimmune disease, pregnancy or lactation. From RNA transcripts, TCR beta CDR3 regions were amplified. TCR CDR3 underwent first-round RT-PCR with the HTBI primer set. TCRdb fed the multiplex PCR reads into MiXCR, producing one record per CDR3 protein. This table has under 350,000 distinct CDR3 sequences, around 20% appearing once. The data belong to a study of T cells in Graves' hyperthyroidism and ophthalmopathy. V was pared by 2 bases and J by 1 base, with 9 bases of the junction left unmatched. Germline V gene data show CDR1 as SEHNR and CDR2 as FQNEAQ (reference sequence). This CDR3 region has 17 residues.

The chain recombines TRBV7-9 with TRBJ2-5; 8 bases match TRBD1. This sequence was found in a woman aged 45 to 65 with Graves' hyperthyroidism. Sequencing was carried out using blood. CDR3 sequence reads: CASSLFRDRRFQETQYF. DNA for the CDR3: TGTGCCAGCAGCTTATTCCGGGACAGGCGATTCCAAGAGACCCAGTACTTC.